A single sample gave rise to the 13 T cell receptor beta chains below, sequenced in a study of T-cell memory formation after mild COVID-19. TCRdb ran MiXCR on the 5' RACE reads and lists one entry per CDR3 protein. The sample records 350,000 to 500,000 distinct CDR3 sequences, 23% being singletons. Specimen: PBMCs or a T cell subset sorted from them (not recorded which). The receptors derive from an adult woman who had mild COVID-19 (a few samples of this study predate the infection). Cell type and time point are not known.

This sequence joins TRBV7-8 and TRBJ2-1, with a tentative D call TRBD2 (7 bases). Germline lookup yields CDR1 SGHVS and CDR2 FQNEAQ. The CDR3 is made up of 14 amino acids. Trimming pared 0 bases from V and 9 bases from J, leaving 12 bases between. The CDR3 here is CASSLAGGGTEQFF. In nucleotides, the CDR3 is TGTGCCAGCAGCTTAGCAGGGGGGGGCACTGAGCAGTTCTTC.

This clonotype occurred a few times. The V gene is TRBV19, the J gene TRBJ1-5, with a weak D call TRBD1 (5 bases). Germline-derived CDR1 and CDR2 are LNHDA and SQIVND (reference sequence). V lost 10 bases, J lost 4 bases, and 11 bases lay in between. The CDR3 length is 12 residues. For the CDR3, the DNA is TGTGCCACAAGACAGAGGAATCAGCCCCAGCATTTT. Amino acids: CATRQRNQPQHF.

This clonotype was seen a few times. The J gene is TRBJ2-7, the V gene TRBV29-1; D is unresolved. The CDR3 sequence is 10 residues long. Trimming shortened V by 3 bases and J by 2 bases, and 2 bases separated the two germline ends. Germline CDR1 reads SQVTM; CDR2 reads ANQGSEA. In nucleotides, the CDR3 is TGCAGCGTTGACGCCTACGAGCAGTACTTC. Protein: CSVDAYEQYF.

This clonotype turned up a few times. The chain has TRBV29-1 and TRBJ2-7; possibly TRBD1 or TRBD2 for D (5 bases each). Germline V gene sequence: CDR1 SQVTM, CDR2 ANQGSEA. Between the trimmed V and J ends, which lost 7 bases and 5 bases, there was a span of 15 bases. The CDR3 totals 12 residues. In DNA form, the CDR3 reads TGCAGCGCAAGGGACGGTTCGAACGAGCAGTACTTC. This gives the protein CSARDGSNEQYF.

This clonotype was recorded a few times. The chain links TRBV27 to TRBJ1-1, with D tentatively TRBD1 (5 bases). The CDR3 totals 14 residues. The germline gives CDR1 MNHEY, CDR2 SMNVEV (reference sequence). V lost 6 bases, J lost 2 bases, and 13 bases lay in between. This CDR3 reads CASSIFQGNTEAFF. The CDR3 DNA reads as TGTGCCAGCAGCATCTTTCAGGGTAACACTGAAGCTTTCTTT.

The chain is built from TRBV20-1 and TRBJ2-1, with D maybe TRBD2 (6 bases). This CDR3 contains 14 residues. Germline CDR1 DFQATT, CDR2 SNEGSKA (reference sequence). Between the trimmed V and J ends, which lost 1 base and 2 bases, there was a span of 9 bases. The CDR3 sequence is CSARAGGTYNEQFF. In DNA form, the CDR3 reads TGCAGTGCTAGAGCCGGGGGAACCTACAATGAGCAGTTCTTC.

V usage is TRBV6-2 or TRBV6-3 and J usage is TRBJ2-7, with D unclear. V lost 2 bases and J 6 bases, leaving 8 bases between the germline ends. Germline V lookup: CDR1 MNHEY, CDR2 SVGEGT. CDR3 size: 12 residues. CDR3 loop: CASSYTVGEQYF. For the CDR3, the DNA is TGTGCCAGCAGTTACACGGTCGGCGAGCAGTACTTC.

The sample holds a few counts of this clonotype. This chain uses TRBV29-1 with TRBJ2-7; D perhaps matches TRBD2 (6 bases). The germline CDR1 and CDR2 sequences are SQVTM and ANQGSEA. V was pared by 6 bases and J by 0 bases, with 6 bases between. The length of the CDR3 is 11 residues. The CDR3 sequence is CSVGSSYEQYF. For the CDR3, the DNA is TGCAGCGTCGGGAGCTCCTACGAGCAGTACTTC.

This chain connects TRBV20-1 to TRBJ1-5; D not resolved. V gave up 1 base and J gave up 0 bases, with 4 bases separating them. From germline, CDR1 is DFQATT and CDR2 SNEGSKA (reference sequence). The CDR3 sequence is 13 residues long. The CDR3 here is CSARGLSNQPQHF. The CDR3 DNA is TGCAGTGCTAGAGGACTTAGCAATCAGCCCCAGCATTTT.

J is TRBJ1-2 and V is TRBV4-2, with D unresolved. CDR1 and CDR2 (germline): LGHNA, YNFKEQ. The CDR3 contains 17 residues. Trimming cost V 0 bases and J 4 bases, with 18 bases left between them. The CDR3 DNA reads TGTGCCAGCAGCCAAGATCAAGGGAACAAGCACATCTATGGCTACACCTTC. This sequence encodes CASSQDQGNKHIYGYTF.

This clonotype appeared a few times. This chain links TRBV15 with TRBJ2-1; 7 bases align to TRBD2. This CDR3 spans 16 amino acids. Losses at the gene ends were 1 base for V and 9 bases for J; bases not matched to a gene: 12. Germline CDR1 is LNHNV and CDR2 is YYDKDF (reference sequence). CDR3 in DNA: TGTGCCACCAGCAGAGTTTCCGGGACTACCCCACGTGAGCAGTTCTTC. Protein product: CATSRVSGTTPREQFF.

The rearrangement uses TRBV7-3 and TRBJ2-3; 10 positions match TRBD2. Looked up from germline, CDR1 is SGHTA and CDR2 is FQGTGA. Trimming cost V 4 bases and J 5 bases; bases outside gene matches: 6. The CDR3 covers 15 residues. The CDR3 protein is CASSSKRGGIDTQYF. The CDR3 DNA is TGTGCCAGCAGCTCCAAGCGGGGGGGCATAGATACGCAGTATTTT. Using reference TRBV7-3 and TRBJ2-3 for the parts outside the CDR3, the full variable domain is GAGVSQTPSNKVTEKGKYVELRCDPISGHTALYWYRQSLGQGPEFLIYFQGTGAADDSGLPNDRFFAVRPEGSVSTLKIQRTERGDSAVYLCASSSKRGGIDTQYFGPGTRLTVL.

In its sample, this clonotype was seen once. This rearrangement joins TRBV2 to TRBJ1-1, with 7 bases fitting TRBD1. This CDR3 is built from 14 residues. CDR1 and CDR2 from the germline V gene are SNHLY and FYNNEI. The V segment lost 8 bases and the J segment 6 bases; nucleotides outside the gene matches: 12. The CDR3 reads CASASLDRVAEAFF. CDR3 nucleotides: TGTGCCAGCGCCTCCCTTGACAGGGTAGCTGAAGCTTTCTTT.